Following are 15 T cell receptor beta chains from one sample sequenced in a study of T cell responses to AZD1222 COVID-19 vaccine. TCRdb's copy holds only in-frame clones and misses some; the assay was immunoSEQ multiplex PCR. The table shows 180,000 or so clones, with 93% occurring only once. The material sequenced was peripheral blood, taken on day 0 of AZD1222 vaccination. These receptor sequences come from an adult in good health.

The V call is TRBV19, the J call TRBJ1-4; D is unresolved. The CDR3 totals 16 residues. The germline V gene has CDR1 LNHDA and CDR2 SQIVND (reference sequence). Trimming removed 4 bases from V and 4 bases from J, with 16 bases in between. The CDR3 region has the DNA TGTGCCAGTAGTACTCAAGAGGCGGTTAGTAATGAAAAACTGTTTTTT. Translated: CASSTQEAVSNEKLFF. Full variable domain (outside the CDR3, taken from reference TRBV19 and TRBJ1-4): DGGITQSPKYLFRKEGQNVTLSCEQNLNHDAMYWYRQDPGQGLRLIYYSQIVNDFQKGDIAEGYSVSREKKESFPLTVTSAQKNPTAFYLCASSTQEAVSNEKLFFGSGTQLSVL.

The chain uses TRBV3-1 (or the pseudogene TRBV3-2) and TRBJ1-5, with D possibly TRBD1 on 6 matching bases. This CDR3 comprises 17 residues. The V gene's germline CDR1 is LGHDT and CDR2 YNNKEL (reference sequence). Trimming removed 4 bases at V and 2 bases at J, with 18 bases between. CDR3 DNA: TGTGCCAGCAGCCTCCCCTTACAGGGCGAGGGCAATCAGCCCCAGCATTTT. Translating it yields CASSLPLQGEGNQPQHF.

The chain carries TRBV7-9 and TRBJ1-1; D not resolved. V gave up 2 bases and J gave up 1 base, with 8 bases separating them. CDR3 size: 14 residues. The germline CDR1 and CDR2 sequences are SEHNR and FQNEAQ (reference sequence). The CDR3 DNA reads TGTGCCAGCAGCTTACTCTCCCGGAACACTGAAGCTTTCTTT. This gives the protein CASSLLSRNTEAFF.

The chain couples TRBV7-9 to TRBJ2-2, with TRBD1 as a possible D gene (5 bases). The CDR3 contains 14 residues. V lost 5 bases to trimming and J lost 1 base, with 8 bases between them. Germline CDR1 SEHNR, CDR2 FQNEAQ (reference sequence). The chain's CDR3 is CASSQDKNTGELFF. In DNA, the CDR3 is TGTGCCAGCAGCCAGGACAAGAACACCGGGGAGCTGTTTTTT.

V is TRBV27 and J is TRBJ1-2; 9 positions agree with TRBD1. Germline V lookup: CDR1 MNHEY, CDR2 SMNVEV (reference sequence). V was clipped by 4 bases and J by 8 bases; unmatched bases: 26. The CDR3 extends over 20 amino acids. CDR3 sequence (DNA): TGTGCCAGCAGTTCCCACGAACCGGGACAGGGAACCATTAGGCCATGGGGCTACACCTTC. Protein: CASSSHEPGQGTIRPWGYTF.

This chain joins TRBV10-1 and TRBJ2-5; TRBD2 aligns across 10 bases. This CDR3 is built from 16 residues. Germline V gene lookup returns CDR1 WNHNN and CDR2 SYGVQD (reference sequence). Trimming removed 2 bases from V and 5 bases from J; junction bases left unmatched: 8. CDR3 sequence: CASSEGGLAGDETQYF. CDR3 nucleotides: TGCGCCAGCAGTGAGGGGGGTCTAGCGGGGGACGAGACCCAGTACTTC.

CDR3 sequence (DNA): TGTGCCAGCAGCTTGGGGGGTCGGGGCACTGAAGCTTTCTTT. This encodes CASSLGGRGTEAFF. This chain uses TRBV5-8 with TRBJ1-1; D is unclear. The V gene's germline CDR1 is SGHTS and CDR2 YDEGEE. The CDR3 length is 14 residues. V was pared by 0 bases and J by 4 bases, with 10 bases between.

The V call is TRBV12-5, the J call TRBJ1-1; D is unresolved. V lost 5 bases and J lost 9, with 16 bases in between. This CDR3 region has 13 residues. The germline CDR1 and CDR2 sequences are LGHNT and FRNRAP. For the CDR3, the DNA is TGTGCTAGTGGTCCCGGTGGGCGGATACAAGCTTTCTTT. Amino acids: CASGPGGRIQAFF.

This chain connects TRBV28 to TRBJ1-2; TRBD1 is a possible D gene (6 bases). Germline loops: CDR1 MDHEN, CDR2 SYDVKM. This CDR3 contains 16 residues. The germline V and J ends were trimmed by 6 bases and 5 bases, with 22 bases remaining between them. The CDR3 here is CASRDPWVGGGYGYTF. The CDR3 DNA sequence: TGTGCCAGCAGGGATCCGTGGGTCGGGGGCGGTTATGGCTACACCTTC.

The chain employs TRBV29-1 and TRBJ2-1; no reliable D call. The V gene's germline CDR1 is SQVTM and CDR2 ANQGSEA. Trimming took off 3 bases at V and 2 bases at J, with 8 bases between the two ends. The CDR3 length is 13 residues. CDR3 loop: CSVEGPPYNEQFF. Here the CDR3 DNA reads TGCAGCGTTGAGGGCCCCCCCTACAATGAGCAGTTCTTC.

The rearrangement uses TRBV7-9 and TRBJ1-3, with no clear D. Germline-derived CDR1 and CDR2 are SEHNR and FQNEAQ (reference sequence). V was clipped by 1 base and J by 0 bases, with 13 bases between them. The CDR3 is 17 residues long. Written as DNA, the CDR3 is TGTGCCAGCAGCTTAGTCCTTCACATTAACTCTGGAAACACCATATATTTT. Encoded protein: CASSLVLHINSGNTIYF.

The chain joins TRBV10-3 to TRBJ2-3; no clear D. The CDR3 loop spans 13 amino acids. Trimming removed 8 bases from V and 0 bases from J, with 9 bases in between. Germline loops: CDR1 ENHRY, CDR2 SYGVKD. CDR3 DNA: TGTGCCATCTCGGACGGTAGCACAGATACGCAGTATTTT. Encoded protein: CAISDGSTDTQYF.

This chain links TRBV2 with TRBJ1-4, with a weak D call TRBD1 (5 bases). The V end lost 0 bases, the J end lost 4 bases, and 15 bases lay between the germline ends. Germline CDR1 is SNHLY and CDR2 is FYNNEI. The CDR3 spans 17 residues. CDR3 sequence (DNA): TGTGCCAGCAGTGAAGCCCCGTCGGGGGGTGTTAATGAAAAACTGTTTTTT. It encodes CASSEAPSGGVNEKLFF. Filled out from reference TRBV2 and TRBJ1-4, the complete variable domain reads EPEVTQTPSHQVTQMGQEVILRCVPISNHLYFYWYRQILGQKVEFLVSFYNNEISEKSEIFDDQFSVERPDGSNFTLKIRSTKLEDSAMYFCASSEAPSGGVNEKLFFGSGTQLSVL.

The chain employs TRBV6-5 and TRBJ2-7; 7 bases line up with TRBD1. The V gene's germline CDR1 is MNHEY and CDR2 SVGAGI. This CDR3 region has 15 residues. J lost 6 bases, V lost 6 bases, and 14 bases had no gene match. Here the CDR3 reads CASRLSTGKSREQYF. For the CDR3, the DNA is TGTGCCAGCAGACTATCGACAGGGAAATCCCGCGAGCAGTACTTC.

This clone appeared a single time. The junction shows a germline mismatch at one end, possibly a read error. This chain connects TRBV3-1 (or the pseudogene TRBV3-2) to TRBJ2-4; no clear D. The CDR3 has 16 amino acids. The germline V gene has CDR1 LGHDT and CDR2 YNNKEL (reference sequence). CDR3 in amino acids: CASGHPGGELGNIQYF. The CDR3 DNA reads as TGTGCCAGCGGCCATCCCGGTGGCGAATTGGGGAACATTCAGTACTTC.